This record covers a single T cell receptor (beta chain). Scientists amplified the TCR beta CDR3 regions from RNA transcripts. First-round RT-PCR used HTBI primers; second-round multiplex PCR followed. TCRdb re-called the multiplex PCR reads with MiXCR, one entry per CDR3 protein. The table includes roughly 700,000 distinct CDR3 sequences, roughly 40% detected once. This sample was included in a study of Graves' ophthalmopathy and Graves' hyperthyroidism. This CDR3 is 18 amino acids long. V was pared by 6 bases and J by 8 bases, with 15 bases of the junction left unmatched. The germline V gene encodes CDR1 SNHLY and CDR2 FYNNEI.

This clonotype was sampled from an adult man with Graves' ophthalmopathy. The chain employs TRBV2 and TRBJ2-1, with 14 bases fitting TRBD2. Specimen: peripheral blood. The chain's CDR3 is CASRRTSGRSGVSHEQFF. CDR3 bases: TGTGCCAGCAGACGGACTAGCGGGAGGAGCGGTGTTAGCCATGAGCAGTTCTTC. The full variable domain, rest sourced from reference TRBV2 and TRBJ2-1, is EPEVTQTPSHQVTQMGQEVILRCVPISNHLYFYWYRQILGQKVEFLVSFYNNEISEKSEIFDDQFSVERPDGSNFTLKIRSTKLEDSAMYFCASRRTSGRSGVSHEQFFGPGTRLTVL.